This entry lists 16 T cell receptor beta chains sequenced from one sample in a study of control samples from healthy donors and cancer patients. Clones were sequenced by immunoSEQ multiplex PCR, and TCRdb holds only the in-frame ones, with some missing. Among about 120,000 clones listed, approximately 91% were seen once. The sample taken for sequencing was blood. The receptors were sampled from a woman aged 18-29 years in good health.

This chain uses TRBV30 with TRBJ2-7, with 9 nucleotides matching TRBD1. There are 14 residues in the CDR3. The germline V gene has CDR1 GTSNPN and CDR2 SVGIG (reference sequence). After removal of 7 bases from V and 3 bases from J, the junction contained 10 bases not matched to a gene. The CDR3 DNA follows: TGTGCCTCCGGGACAGGGTCAGGGGTCTACGAGCAGTACTTC. It specifies CASGTGSGVYEQYF.

The genes are TRBV28 and TRBJ1-2, with a tentative D call TRBD1 (5 bases). The CDR3 runs 14 residues. The germline V and J ends were trimmed by 3 bases and 2 bases, with 10 bases remaining between them. CDR1 MDHEN and CDR2 SYDVKM come from the germline V gene. CDR3 in DNA: TGTGCCAGCAGTTTGGGGGGGGAAAACTATGGCTACACCTTC. Amino acids: CASSLGGENYGYTF.

This chain connects TRBV4-2 to TRBJ2-3; the match to TRBD2 covers 11 bases. CDR1 and CDR2 (germline): LGHNA, YNFKEQ. V dropped 1 base and J dropped 2; count of bases not matched to a gene: 23. This CDR3 has 23 amino acids. The CDR3 sequence is CASSQVLLGGLAGPQPSTDTQYF. CDR3 nucleotides: TGTGCCAGCAGCCAAGTCCTCCTCGGAGGACTAGCGGGTCCTCAACCTTCCACAGATACGCAGTATTTT.

V is TRBV4-1 and J is TRBJ1-6, with 9 nucleotides matching TRBD1. The V and J ends lost 0 bases and 7 bases, in that order; junction bases with no gene match: 4. The CDR3 sequence is 16 residues long. The germline V gene has CDR1 MGHRA and CDR2 YSYEKL. The CDR3 spells CASSQERGTGNSPLHF. The CDR3 DNA reads TGCGCCAGCAGCCAAGAGAGGGGGACAGGGAATTCACCCCTCCACTTT.

The chain uses TRBV2 and TRBJ2-7, with 12 bases that match TRBD1. The trim removed 3 bases at V and 2 bases at J, leaving 17 bases unmatched. The CDR3 has 20 residues. Germline CDR1 is SNHLY and CDR2 is FYNNEI. CDR3: CASSEIKWSGQGAPPYEQYF. The CDR3 nucleotides read TGTGCCAGCAGTGAGATTAAATGGTCGGGACAGGGGGCTCCACCCTACGAGCAGTACTTC.

This clone was seen ten or more times. The V call is TRBV7-6, the J call TRBJ2-5; D gene ambiguous. CDR1 and CDR2 from the germline V gene are SGHVS and FNYEAQ. V was trimmed by 2 bases and J by 5 bases, leaving 15 bases between them. The CDR3 covers 15 residues. This chain's CDR3 is CASSLPADLWETQYF. The CDR3 DNA is TGTGCCAGCAGCTTACCCGCAGACCTATGGGAGACCCAGTACTTC.

The chain has TRBV12-3 or TRBV12-4 and TRBJ1-1; 7 bases are a match to TRBD1. CDR3 length: 12 residues. Trimming cost V 8 bases and J 8 bases; bases outside gene matches: 8. CDR3 DNA: TGTGCCAGCGCCAACAGGGGCTCCGAAGCTTTCTTT. Its translation is CASANRGSEAFF.

The genes are TRBV5-1 and TRBJ1-3, with D tentatively TRBD1 (5 bases). Looked up from germline, CDR1 is SGHRS and CDR2 is YFSETQ. This CDR3 comprises 15 residues. Trimming removed 0 bases from V and 4 bases from J, with 11 bases in between. The CDR3 DNA follows: TGCGCCAGCAGCTTGGTGGGGGGTTCCGGAAACACCATATATTTT. Residues: CASSLVGGSGNTIYF.

The V gene is TRBV12-3 or TRBV12-4, the J gene TRBJ2-1, with a tentative D call TRBD1 (5 bases). The CDR3 runs to 13 residues. Trimming left V 3 bases short and J 7 bases short, with 10 bases between. CDR3 amino acids: CASSLNRWNEQFF. CDR3 DNA sequence: TGTGCCAGCAGTTTGAACAGGTGGAATGAGCAGTTCTTC.

The J gene is TRBJ2-3, the V gene TRBV29-1; D may be TRBD1 (6 bases). The germline V gene has CDR1 SQVTM and CDR2 ANQGSEA. V was clipped by 7 bases and J by 2 bases, with 10 bases between them. This CDR3 is built from 12 residues. The CDR3 sequence is CSGAGDTDTQYF. As DNA, the CDR3 is TGCAGCGGGGCAGGGGACACAGATACGCAGTATTTT.

The chain has TRBV4-2 and TRBJ2-1, with 11 bases fitting TRBD2. Per germline, CDR1 LGHNA and CDR2 YNFKEQ. V was clipped by 0 bases and J by 0 bases; unmatched bases: 7. This CDR3 spans 19 amino acids. CDR3 amino acids: CASSQDDTSGSPSYNEQFF. The CDR3 DNA reads TGTGCCAGCAGCCAAGATGATACTAGCGGGAGTCCCTCCTACAATGAGCAGTTCTTC.

The J gene is TRBJ2-3, the V gene TRBV5-1, with a tentative D call TRBD1 (5 bases). The V gene lost 2 bases and the J gene lost 1 base, with 14 bases spanning the gap. Germline loops: CDR1 SGHRS, CDR2 YFSETQ. The CDR3 length is 16 residues. CDR3 DNA: TGCGCCAGCAGCTTCCAGGGTCTCGAGGGCACAGATACGCAGTATTTT. Translating gives CASSFQGLEGTDTQYF.

This rearrangement joins TRBV5-1 to TRBJ1-1; 8 positions agree with TRBD1. This CDR3 comprises 15 residues. V was clipped by 4 bases and J by 4 bases; unmatched bases: 9. Per the germline V gene, CDR1 is SGHRS and CDR2 is YFSETQ. The CDR3 DNA reads TGCGCCAGCAGCGGGGTGGGGACAGGCTTCACTGAAGCTTTCTTT. Translated, it gives CASSGVGTGFTEAFF.

This chain uses TRBV4-1 with TRBJ2-7; the D is unclear. V gave up 1 base and J gave up 2 bases, with 9 bases separating them. Germline assignment: CDR1 MGHRA and CDR2 YSYEKL. This CDR3 has 14 residues. The CDR3 region is CASSQAPITYEQYF. In nucleotides, the CDR3 is TGCGCCAGCAGCCAAGCACCTATTACCTACGAGCAGTACTTC.

This clone was seen only once. This chain uses TRBV6-2 or TRBV6-3 with TRBJ1-2; 8 bases fit TRBD1. V dropped 5 bases and J dropped 2; count of bases not matched to a gene: 1. The germline V gene has CDR1 MNHEY and CDR2 SVGEGT. CDR3 length: 13 residues. For the CDR3, the DNA is TGTGCCAGCAGTGGACAGGGCAACTATGGCTACACCTTC. It is translated as CASSGQGNYGYTF.

The chain combines TRBV6-2 or TRBV6-3 with TRBJ1-3, with no clear D. This CDR3 has 16 residues. CDR1 is MNHEY and CDR2 is SVGEGT in the germline V gene. V was clipped by 2 bases and J by 6 bases, with 17 bases between them. Here the CDR3 reads CASSYAWGSRLNTIYF. The CDR3 nucleotides read TGTGCCAGCAGTTACGCATGGGGATCCCGGTTAAACACCATATATTTT.